The clone carrying this T cell receptor (beta chain) was observed a handful of times. Its antigen is undetermined. A single record per CDR3 protein comes from TCRdb applying MiXCR to the 5' RACE reads. The sample has around 340,000 distinct CDR3 sequences; around 20% are singletons. These data originate in a study of CD8 T cells in ankylosing spondylitis. Findings and limits, study-wide: Reported data indicate significant enrichment of disease-linked clones within matched ankylosing spondylitis synovial fluid. A motif of 7 to 9 highly homologous TCR beta variants was seen as apparently characteristic of ankylosing spondylitis blood. Earlier literature documents some of the motif variants in reactive arthritis synovial fluid and blood.

The sequence derives from a male donor with ankylosing spondylitis or in good health (not recorded which). Sequenced input: blood, either unsorted or a sorted T cell fraction (not recorded which).

The CDR3 coding sequence is TGTGCCAGCAGCCCCGCGGGGGCCCCCTACAATGAGCAGTTCTTC. It is translated as CASSPAGAPYNEQFF. This chain links TRBV9 with TRBJ2-1; a weak D match, TRBD2 (7 bases). The CDR3 sequence is 15 residues long. Trimming took off 4 bases at V and 2 bases at J, with 13 bases between the two ends. Germline V lookup: CDR1 SGDLS, CDR2 YYNGEE. Full variable domain (remainder filled in from reference TRBV9 and TRBJ2-1): DSGVTQTPKHLITATGQRVTLRCSPRSGDLSVYWYQQSLDQGLQFLIQYYNGEERAKGNILERFSAQQFPDLHSELNLSSLELGDSALYFCASSPAGAPYNEQFFGPGTRLTVL.